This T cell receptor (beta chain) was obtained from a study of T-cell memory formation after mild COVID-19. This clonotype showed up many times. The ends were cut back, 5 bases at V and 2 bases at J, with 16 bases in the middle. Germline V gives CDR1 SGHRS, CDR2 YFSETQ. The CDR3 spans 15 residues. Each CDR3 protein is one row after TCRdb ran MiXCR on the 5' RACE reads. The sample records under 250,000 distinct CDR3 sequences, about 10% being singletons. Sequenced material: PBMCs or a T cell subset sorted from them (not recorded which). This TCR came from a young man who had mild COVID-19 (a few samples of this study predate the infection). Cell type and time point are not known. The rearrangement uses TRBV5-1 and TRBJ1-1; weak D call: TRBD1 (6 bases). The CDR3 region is CASRDSNILNTEAFF. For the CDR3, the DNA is TGCGCCAGCAGGGACAGTAATATTTTAAACACTGAAGCTTTCTTT. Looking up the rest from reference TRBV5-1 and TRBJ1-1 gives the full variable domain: KAGVTQTPRYLIKTRGQQVTLSCSPISGHRSVSWYQQTPGQGLQFLFEYFSETQRNKGNFPGRFSGRQFSNSRSEMNVSTLELGDSALYLCASRDSNILNTEAFFGQGTRLTVV.